The clone carrying this T cell receptor beta chain has ten or more counts. The antigen is undetermined. These data come from a study of T cells in Graves' hyperthyroidism and ophthalmopathy. Overall study findings and caveats: Ophthalmopathy got predicted by the model a median roughly six months before its onset. Also found in blood were most expanded thyroid clonotypes above 0.001.

The diagnoses drew upon clinical symptoms, serum thyroxine and TRAb, thyroid ultrasound and orbital computed tomography. The trim removed 1 base at V and 5 bases at J, leaving 10 bases unmatched. This CDR3 is 17 amino acids long. CDR1 is SGHAT and CDR2 is FQNNGV in the germline V gene. RNA transcripts served as the template for amplifying TCR beta CDR3 regions. First-round RT-PCR targeting the TCR CDR3 was performed with the HTBI primer set. TCRdb passed the multiplex PCR reads through MiXCR, listing each CDR3 protein once. Among a few hundred thousand distinct CDR3 sequences listed, 40% to 55% were seen once.

Source material: peripheral blood or thyroid tissue (not recorded which). The rearrangement uses TRBV11-2 and TRBJ2-5, with 10 bases fitting TRBD2. This sequence originates from an adult woman with Graves' disease, either hyperthyroidism or ophthalmopathy (not recorded which). The CDR3 loop is CASSLGASGSGGETQYF. CDR3 DNA: TGTGCCAGCAGCTTAGGGGCTAGCGGGAGTGGCGGGGAGACCCAGTACTTC.